The clone carrying this T cell receptor beta chain turned up a few times. Its antigen is still unknown. These data originate in a study of T-cell reconstitution after alpha-beta-depleted transplantation in children. Study observations and caveats: Some patients showed high day-60 TCRbeta diversity, which derived from surviving recipient T cells and thymic progenitors. Newly produced T cells mostly provided counts and TCRbeta diversity after one year, as hyperexpanded clones declined. Expanded graft clones numbering several hundred reportedly gave rise to alpha-beta T cells about two months after transplant.

The CDR3 is 14 amino acids. Germline loops: CDR1 MDHEN, CDR2 SYDVKM. With 4 bases removed from V and 7 bases from J, the gap between germline ends came to 14 bases. Unique molecular identifiers featured in how the TCRbeta library was prepared. TCRdb re-derived calls from the PCR reads in MiXCR, one entry per CDR3 protein. The repertoire consists of roughly 340,000 distinct CDR3 sequences, with around 16% occurring once and the leading ten covering roughly 40%. This TCR came from a male patient aged 2-10 years who had a stem cell transplant for acute lymphoblastic leukemia, so the T cells may come from the graft donor. The sample in question was PBMCs, mostly from graft donor cells, obtained 360 days after TCRalphabeta/CD19-depleted stem cell transplant. This chain joins TRBV28 and TRBJ1-5; D might be TRBD1 (6 bases). CDR3 DNA: TGTGCCAGCAGTTCTATACAGGGCATCCAGCCCCAGCATTTT. Protein sequence: CASSSIQGIQPQHF.